This T cell receptor beta chain was recovered during a study of T-cell reconstitution after alpha-beta-depleted transplantation in children. The CDR3 has 15 amino acids. CDR1 is SEHNR and CDR2 is FQNEAQ in the germline V gene (reference sequence). V was clipped by 3 bases and J by 1 base, with 12 bases between them. The authors prepared the TCRbeta library with unique molecular identifiers. TCRdb processed the PCR reads anew with MiXCR; each CDR3 protein has one entry. The sample contains some 240,000 distinct CDR3 sequences, 9% to 10% of which appear only once. This clonotype was seen at least ten times.

Material: PBMCs from the stem cell graft donor, obtained from the stem cell graft. The chain recombines TRBV7-9 with TRBJ1-1; TRBD1 is a possible D gene (6 bases). This sequence originates from a human donor who donated a stem cell graft to a child with SCID. This CDR3 reads CASSFINRANTEAFF. CDR3 nucleotides: TGTGCCAGCAGCTTTATCAACAGGGCGAACACTGAAGCTTTCTTT.